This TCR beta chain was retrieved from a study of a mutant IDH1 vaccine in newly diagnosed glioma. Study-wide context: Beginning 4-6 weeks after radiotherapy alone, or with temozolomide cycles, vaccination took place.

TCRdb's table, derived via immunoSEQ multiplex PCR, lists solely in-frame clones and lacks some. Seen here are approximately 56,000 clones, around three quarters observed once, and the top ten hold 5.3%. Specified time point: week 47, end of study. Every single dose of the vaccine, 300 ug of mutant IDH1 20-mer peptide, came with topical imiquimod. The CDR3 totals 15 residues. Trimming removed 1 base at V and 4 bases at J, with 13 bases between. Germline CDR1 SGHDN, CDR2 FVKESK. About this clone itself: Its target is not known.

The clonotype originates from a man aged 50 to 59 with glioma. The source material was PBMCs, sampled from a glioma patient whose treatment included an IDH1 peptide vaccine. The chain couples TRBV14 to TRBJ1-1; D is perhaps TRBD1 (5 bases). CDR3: CASSQGQIGATEAFF. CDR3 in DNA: TGTGCCAGCAGCCAAGGACAGATTGGAGCCACTGAAGCTTTCTTT.